The clone carrying this TCR beta chain was seen a few times. Its target is not known. Absence of ophthalmopathy progression within 18 months defined stable Graves' hyperthyroidism. Patients between 18 and 65 years old had hyperthyroidism, newly diagnosed and lasting under 2 months. The data originate from a study of T cells in Graves' hyperthyroidism and ophthalmopathy. General observations from the study: Ophthalmopathy was identified by the model a median 6.5 months ahead of onset. Clonotypes that were expanded in thyroid above 0.001 mostly appeared in blood too.

This CDR3 has 14 residues. Looked up from germline, CDR1 is GTSNPN and CDR2 is SVGIG (reference sequence). V gave up 3 bases and J gave up 5 bases, with 16 bases separating them. RNA transcripts served as the template for amplifying TCR beta CDR3 regions. With the HTBI primer set, the TCR CDR3 went through a first round of RT-PCR. TCRdb ran MiXCR on the multiplex PCR reads and lists one entry per CDR3 protein. The sample records hundreds of thousands of distinct CDR3 sequences, about 14% being singletons. V and J are TRBV30 and TRBJ1-1, with a tentative D call TRBD1 (6 bases). The clonotype comes from a woman between 18 and 29 years old with Graves' hyperthyroidism. The sample was blood. CDR3 loop: CAWSLLQGKTEAFF. In nucleotides, the CDR3 is TGTGCCTGGAGCTTACTACAGGGAAAAACTGAAGCTTTCTTT. Variable domain in full (rest from reference TRBV30 and TRBJ1-1): SQTIHQWPATLVQPVGSPLSLECTVEGTSNPNLYWYRQAAGRGLQLLFYSVGIGQISSEVPQNLSASRPQDRQFILSSKKLLLSDSGFYLCAWSLLQGKTEAFFGQGTRLTVV.